Listed below are T cell receptor beta chains from one sample, sequenced in a study of shared clonotypes between healthy human individuals. The method was immunoSEQ multiplex PCR; TCRdb's version includes in-frame clones alone and lacks a portion of them. This table has about 460,000 clones, roughly three quarters appearing once. Sequenced: PBMCs. Receptors originate from a woman aged 40 to 50 in good health. Some clones in this sample may be carry-over from other donors' samples. Both conserved end residues are part of each CDR3. The D gene is left open where the match is weak. Part of the rows lack a size; the others show once, few, many or a class for expanded clones.

v_gene	j_gene	d_gene	abundance	CDR3aa	CDR3nt
TRBV4-2	TRBJ2-7	.	.	CASSRRGAYEQYF	TGTGCCAGCAGCCGCCGGGGCGCCTACGAGCAGTACTTC
TRBV30	TRBJ1-1	.	.	CAWSIDSGTEAFF	TGTGCCTGGAGTATAGACAGCGGGACCGAAGCCTTCTTT
TRBV28	TRBJ1-3	.	.	CASSWGRPGPSGNTIYF	TGTGCCAGCAGTTGGGGACGCCCGGGACCCTCTGGAAACACCATATATTTT
TRBV11-3	TRBJ2-7	TRBD2	few	CASSLGSSGPGGWVRYEQYF	TGTGCCAGCAGCTTAGGAAGCAGCGGCCCGGGGGGATGGGTCCGCTACGAGCAGTACTTC
TRBV11-2	TRBJ2-7	.	once	CASSLAQGYEQYF	TGTGCCAGCAGCTTAGCCCAGGGCTACGAGCAGTACTTC
TRBV6-4	TRBJ2-5	TRBD1	.	CASSDEGPFGRGQETQYF	TGTGCCAGCAGTGACGAGGGGCCCTTTGGCAGGGGGCAAGAGACCCAGTACTTC
TRBV7-9	TRBJ1-1	.	.	CASSSRGLWEGGTEAFF	TGTGCCAGCAGCTCGCGCGGGCTGTGGGAGGGGGGCACTGAAGCTTTCTTT
TRBV5-1	TRBJ2-5	TRBD2	.	CASSLGGLAGAAETQYF	TGCGCCAGCAGCTTGGGAGGACTAGCGGGAGCGGCAGAGACCCAGTACTTC
TRBV5-4	TRBJ2-7	TRBD2	.	CASSGGDWTYEQYF	TGTGCCAGCAGCGGGGGGGACTGGACCTACGAGCAGTACTTC
TRBV27	TRBJ2-1	TRBD2	.	CASSFASREWANEQFF	TGTGCCAGCAGTTTTGCATCGCGGGAGTGGGCTAATGAGCAGTTCTTC
TRBV4-1	TRBJ2-7	.	.	CASSQETWVAEQYF	TGCGCCAGCAGCCAAGAAACTTGGGTAGCCGAGCAGTACTTC
TRBV4-1	TRBJ2-3	.	.	CASSQVASGFTDTQYF	TGCGCCAGCAGCCAAGTGGCGAGCGGATTCACAGATACGCAGTATTTT
TRBV19	TRBJ1-2	TRBD1	.	CASSSRDRGRNGYTF	TGTGCCAGTAGTTCCCGGGACAGGGGGCGAAATGGCTACACCTTC
TRBV19	TRBJ1-1	.	.	CASSIPGVLTEAFF	TGTGCCAGTAGTATTCCAGGGGTTCTGACTGAAGCTTTCTTT
TRBV6-6	TRBJ2-1	TRBD2	few	CASSYSQLAGVLFF	TGTGCCAGCAGTTACTCGCAACTAGCGGGAGTTTTGTTCTTC
TRBV9	TRBJ2-2	TRBD1	.	CASSNRQGWAGELFF	TGTGCCAGCAGCAACCGACAGGGATGGGCCGGGGAGCTGTTTTTT
TRBV20-1	TRBJ2-7	.	.	CSASRSEQYF	TGCAGTGCTAGCCGGTCCGAGCAGTACTTC
TRBV5-4	TRBJ2-7	.	few	CASSFWAEYEQYF	TGTGCCAGCAGCTTTTGGGCCGAATACGAGCAGTACTTC
TRBV19	TRBJ2-5	TRBD1	once	CASSTGTVQETQYF	TGTGCCAGTAGTACGGGGACAGTTCAAGAGACCCAGTACTTC
TRBV9	TRBJ2-3	TRBD1	.	CASSVVGGRTDTQYF	TGTGCCAGCAGCGTAGTAGGGGGCCGCACAGATACGCAGTATTTT
TRBV12-2	TRBJ2-1	.	many	CASRLALTGGEQFF	TGTGCAAGTCGCTTAGCTCTGACAGGTGGTGAGCAGTTCTTC
TRBV10-3	TRBJ1-1	.	.	CAIRADYTMNTEAFF	TGTGCCATCAGGGCCGACTATACAATGAACACTGAAGCTTTCTTT
TRBV2	TRBJ2-1	.	medium-sized	CASEGTHNNEQFF	TGTGCCAGCGAGGGGACACATAACAATGAGCAGTTCTTC
TRBV4-3	TRBJ1-2	.	.	CASSQVEGYGYTF	TGCGCCAGCAGCCAAGTGGAGGGCTATGGCTACACCTTC
TRBV7-2	TRBJ2-3	.	.	CASSLSRHTDTQYF	TGTGCCAGCAGCTTATCCCGTCACACAGATACGCAGTATTTT
TRBV2	TRBJ2-4	TRBD1	.	CASRLDRENIQYF	TGTGCCAGCAGGTTGGACAGGGAAAACATTCAGTACTTC
TRBV5-8	TRBJ2-7	.	few	CASSPGAGAEQYF	TGTGCCAGCAGCCCAGGGGCGGGGGCCGAGCAGTACTTC
TRBV11-2	TRBJ1-1	.	few	CASSLGISEAFF	TGTGCCAGCAGCTTGGGTATCTCTGAAGCTTTCTTT
TRBV7-2	TRBJ2-5	.	once	CASSSQETQYF	TGTGCCAGCAGCTCCCAAGAGACCCAGTACTTC
TRBV10-3	TRBJ2-3	TRBD2	.	CAISVDSGRAGGDTQYF	TGTGCCATCAGTGTCGATAGCGGGAGGGCCGGGGGAGATACGCAGTATTTT
TRBV27	TRBJ2-7	TRBD1	.	CASSPAPTGAEYEQYF	TGTGCCAGCAGTCCCGCCCCGACAGGGGCCGAATACGAGCAGTACTTC
TRBV28	TRBJ2-3	.	.	CASSLSTTGTQYF	TGTGCCAGCAGTTTATCGACTACGGGTACGCAGTATTTT
TRBV19	TRBJ1-2	.	few	CASSSTGANYGYTF	TGTGCCAGTAGTTCGACAGGAGCTAACTATGGCTACACCTTC
TRBV28	TRBJ2-2	.	many	CASRSSGNTGELFF	TGTGCCAGCAGGAGTAGCGGAAATACCGGGGAGCTGTTTTTT
TRBV5-1	TRBJ2-5	TRBD2	.	CASSLGRLAGQVGETQYF	TGCGCCAGCAGCTTGGGAAGACTAGCGGGACAGGTCGGGGAGACCCAGTACTTC
TRBV18	TRBJ2-3	.	few	CASSPSGAGTDTQYF	TGTGCCAGCTCACCCTCGGGGGCGGGCACAGATACGCAGTATTTT
TRBV5-1	TRBJ2-1	TRBD2	.	CASSLRDPGTSGNEQFF	TGCGCCAGCAGCTTACGAGATCCGGGGACTAGCGGCAATGAGCAGTTCTTC
TRBV28	TRBJ2-1	.	.	CASSLGGRGQPSAYNEQFF	TGTGCCAGCAGTCTAGGGGGGCGGGGACAGCCTTCAGCCTACAATGAGCAGTTCTTC
TRBV28	TRBJ1-5	.	once	CASSLVAGAGQPQHF	TGTGCCAGCAGTTTAGTAGCGGGGGCAGGGCAGCCCCAGCATTTT
TRBV7-3	TRBJ1-5	.	few	CASSTHGNQPQHF	TGTGCCAGCAGCACCCACGGGAATCAGCCCCAGCATTTT
TRBV6-4	TRBJ2-3	TRBD1	many	CASSDSTGDADTQYF	TGTGCCAGCAGTGACTCGACAGGGGACGCAGATACGCAGTATTTT
TRBV4-1	TRBJ2-4	.	.	CASSQVWGNIQYF	TGCGCCAGCAGCCAAGTTTGGGGAAACATTCAGTACTTC
TRBV7-9	TRBJ1-6	.	.	CASSLAQGPLHF	TGTGCCAGCAGCTTAGCACAGGGACCCCTCCACTTT
TRBV7-8	TRBJ2-7	.	.	CASSPSHVSYEQYF	TGTGCCAGCAGCCCCTCACACGTCTCCTACGAGCAGTACTTC
TRBV7-9	TRBJ2-7	TRBD1	.	CASSTLGQLGHEQYF	TGTGCCAGCAGTACCCTGGGACAGCTTGGCCACGAGCAGTACTTC
TRBV10-3	TRBJ1-3	.	.	CAISDGDSGNTIYF	TGTGCCATCAGTGACGGAGACTCTGGAAACACCATATATTTT
TRBV7-3	TRBJ2-7	.	.	CASSSSDSYEQYF	TGTGCCAGCAGCTCATCGGACTCCTACGAGCAGTACTTC
TRBV5-1	TRBJ2-2	TRBD1	.	CASSDRDRGSTGELFF	TGCGCCAGCAGCGACCGGGACAGGGGGTCCACCGGGGAGCTGTTTTTT
TRBV6-1	TRBJ2-7	TRBD1	.	CASSAHVGQAYEQYF	TGTGCCAGCAGTGCACATGTGGGACAGGCCTACGAGCAGTACTTC
TRBV9	TRBJ2-7	TRBD1	few	CASSARDRGFIGPYEQYF	TGTGCCAGCAGCGCCCGGGACAGAGGTTTTATTGGGCCCTACGAGCAGTACTTC
TRBV18	TRBJ2-2	.	.	CASSPAGMNTGELFF	TGTGCCAGCTCACCAGCGGGTATGAACACCGGGGAGCTGTTTTTT
TRBV27	TRBJ1-2	TRBD1	.	CASHRQGGGYGYTF	TGTGCCAGCCACAGACAGGGTGGAGGCTATGGCTACACCTTC
TRBV29-1	TRBJ2-7	TRBD1	.	CSVVYGGTGIYEQYF	TGCAGCGTTGTATACGGGGGGACAGGGATCTACGAGCAGTACTTC
TRBV11-3	TRBJ2-7	.	.	CASSLDHGDEQYF	TGTGCCAGCAGCTTAGATCACGGGGACGAGCAGTACTTC
TRBV29-1	TRBJ2-5	.	.	CSVDFTGTQYF	TGCAGCGTTGACTTCACCGGGACCCAGTACTTC
TRBV27	TRBJ1-2	.	.	CASSLIGGLNYGYTF	TGTGCCAGCAGTTTAATCGGGGGCTTGAACTATGGCTACACCTTC